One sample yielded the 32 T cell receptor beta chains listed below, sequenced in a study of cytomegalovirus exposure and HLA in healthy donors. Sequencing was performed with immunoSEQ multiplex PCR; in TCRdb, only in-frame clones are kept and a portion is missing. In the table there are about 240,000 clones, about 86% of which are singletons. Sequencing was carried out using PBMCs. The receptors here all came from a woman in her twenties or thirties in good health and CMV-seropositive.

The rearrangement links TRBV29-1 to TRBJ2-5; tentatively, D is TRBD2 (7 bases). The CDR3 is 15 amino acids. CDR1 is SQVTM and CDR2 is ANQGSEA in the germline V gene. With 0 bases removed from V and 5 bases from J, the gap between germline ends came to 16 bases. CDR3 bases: TGCAGCGTTGAAGAGGGGGCGGGAGCGGGGGAGACCCAGTACTTC. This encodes CSVEEGAGAGETQYF.

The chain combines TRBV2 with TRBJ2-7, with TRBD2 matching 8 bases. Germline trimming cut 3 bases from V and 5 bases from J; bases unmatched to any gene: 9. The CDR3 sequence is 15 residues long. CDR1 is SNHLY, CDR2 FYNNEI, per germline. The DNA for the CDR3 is TGTGCCAGCAGTGACGCGGGAGGCTCCTTGAACGAGCAGTACTTC. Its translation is CASSDAGGSLNEQYF.

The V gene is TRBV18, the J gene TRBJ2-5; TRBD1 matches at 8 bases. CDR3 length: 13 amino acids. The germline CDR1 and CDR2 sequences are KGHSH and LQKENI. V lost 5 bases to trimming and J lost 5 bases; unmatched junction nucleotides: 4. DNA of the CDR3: TGTGCCAGCTCAGCAGGGGGCGCGGAGACCCAGTACTTC. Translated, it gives CASSAGGAETQYF.

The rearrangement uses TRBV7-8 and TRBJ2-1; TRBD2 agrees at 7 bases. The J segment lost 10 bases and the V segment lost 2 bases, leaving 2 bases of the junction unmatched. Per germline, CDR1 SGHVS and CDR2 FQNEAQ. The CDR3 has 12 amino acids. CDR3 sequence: CASSLMGGEQFF. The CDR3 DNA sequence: TGTGCCAGCAGCTTAATGGGGGGGGAGCAGTTCTTC.

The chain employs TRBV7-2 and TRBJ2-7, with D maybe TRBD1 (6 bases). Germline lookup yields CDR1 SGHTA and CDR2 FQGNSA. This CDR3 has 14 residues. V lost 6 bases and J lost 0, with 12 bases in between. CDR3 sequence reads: CASSRQDHSYEQYF. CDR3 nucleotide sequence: TGTGCCAGCAGTCGACAGGACCACTCCTACGAGCAGTACTTC.

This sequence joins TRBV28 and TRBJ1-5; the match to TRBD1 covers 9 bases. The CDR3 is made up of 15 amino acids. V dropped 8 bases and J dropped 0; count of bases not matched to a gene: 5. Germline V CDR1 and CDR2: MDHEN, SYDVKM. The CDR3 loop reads CASSTGGFSNQPQHF. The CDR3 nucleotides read TGTGCCAGCTCAACAGGGGGCTTTAGCAATCAGCCCCAGCATTTT.

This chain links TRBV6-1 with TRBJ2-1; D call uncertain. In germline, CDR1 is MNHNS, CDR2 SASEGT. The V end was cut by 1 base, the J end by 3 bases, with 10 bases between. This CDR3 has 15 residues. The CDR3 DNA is TGTGCCAGCAGTGAAGAGCGTACGCGCTACAATGAGCAGTTCTTC. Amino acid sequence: CASSEERTRYNEQFF.

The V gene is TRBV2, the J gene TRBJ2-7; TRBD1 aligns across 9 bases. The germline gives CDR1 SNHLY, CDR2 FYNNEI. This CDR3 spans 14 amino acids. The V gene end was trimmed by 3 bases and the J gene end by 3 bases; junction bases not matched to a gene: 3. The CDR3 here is CASSDQGQGYEQYF. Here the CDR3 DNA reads TGTGCCAGCAGTGATCAGGGACAGGGCTACGAGCAGTACTTC.

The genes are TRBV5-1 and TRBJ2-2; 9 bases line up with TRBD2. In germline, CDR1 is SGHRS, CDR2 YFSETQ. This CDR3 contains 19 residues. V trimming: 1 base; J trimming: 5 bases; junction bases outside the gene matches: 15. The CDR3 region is CASSLSSSGSGSRTGELFF. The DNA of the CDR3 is TGCGCCAGCAGCTTGAGCTCGAGTGGTAGCGGGAGTAGGACCGGGGAGCTGTTTTTT. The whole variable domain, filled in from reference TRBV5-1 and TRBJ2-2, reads KAGVTQTPRYLIKTRGQQVTLSCSPISGHRSVSWYQQTPGQGLQFLFEYFSETQRNKGNFPGRFSGRQFSNSRSEMNVSTLELGDSALYLCASSLSSSGSGSRTGELFFGEGSRLTVL.

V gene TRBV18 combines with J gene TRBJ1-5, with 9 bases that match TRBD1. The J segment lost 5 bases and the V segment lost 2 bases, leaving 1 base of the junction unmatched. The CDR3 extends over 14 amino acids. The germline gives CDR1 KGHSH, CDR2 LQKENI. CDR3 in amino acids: CASSPRTGDQPQHF. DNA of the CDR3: TGTGCCAGCTCACCAAGGACAGGGGATCAGCCCCAGCATTTT.

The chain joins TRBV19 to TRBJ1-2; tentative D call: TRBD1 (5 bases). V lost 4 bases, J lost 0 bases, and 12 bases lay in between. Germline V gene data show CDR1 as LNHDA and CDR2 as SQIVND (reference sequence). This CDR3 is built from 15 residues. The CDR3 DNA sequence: TGTGCCAGTAGTACACGACAGCTAGCTAACTATGGCTACACCTTC. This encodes CASSTRQLANYGYTF.

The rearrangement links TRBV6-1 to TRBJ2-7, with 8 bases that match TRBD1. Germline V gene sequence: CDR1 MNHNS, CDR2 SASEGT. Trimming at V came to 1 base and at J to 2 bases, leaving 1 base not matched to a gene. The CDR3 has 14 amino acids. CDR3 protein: CASSEGTGPYEQYF. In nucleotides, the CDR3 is TGTGCCAGCAGTGAAGGGACAGGGCCCTACGAGCAGTACTTC.

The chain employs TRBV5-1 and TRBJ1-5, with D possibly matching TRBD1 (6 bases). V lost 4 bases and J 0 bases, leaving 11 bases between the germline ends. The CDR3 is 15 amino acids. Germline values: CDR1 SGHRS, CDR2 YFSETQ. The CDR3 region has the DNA TGCGCCAGCAGCCAGACAGGAACTAGCAATCAGCCCCAGCATTTT. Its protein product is CASSQTGTSNQPQHF.

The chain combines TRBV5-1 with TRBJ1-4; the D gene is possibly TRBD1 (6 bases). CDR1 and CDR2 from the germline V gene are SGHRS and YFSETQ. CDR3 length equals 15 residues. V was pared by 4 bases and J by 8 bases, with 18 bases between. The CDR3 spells CASSMGHQEWEKLFF. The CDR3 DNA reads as TGCGCCAGCAGCATGGGACACCAGGAATGGGAAAAACTGTTTTTT.

The CDR3, as DNA: TGTGCCAGCAGACGCCACCATAACTACTACGAGCAGTACTTC. Encoded protein: CASRRHHNYYEQYF. This chain joins TRBV6-5 and TRBJ2-7, with D unclear. The CDR3 has 14 amino acids. V lost 6 bases, J lost 3 bases, and 15 bases lay in between. Germline lookup yields CDR1 MNHEY and CDR2 SVGAGI.

The CDR3 DNA sequence: TGTGCCACCAGCAGAGGCGAGACAGCACAAGAGACCCAGTACTTC. This gives the protein CATSRGETAQETQYF. J is TRBJ2-5 and V is TRBV15; D possibly corresponds to TRBD1 (5 bases). The V gene lost 1 base and the J gene lost 2 bases, with 11 bases spanning the gap. Per the germline V gene, CDR1 is LNHNV and CDR2 is YYDKDF (reference sequence). CDR3 length: 15 amino acids.

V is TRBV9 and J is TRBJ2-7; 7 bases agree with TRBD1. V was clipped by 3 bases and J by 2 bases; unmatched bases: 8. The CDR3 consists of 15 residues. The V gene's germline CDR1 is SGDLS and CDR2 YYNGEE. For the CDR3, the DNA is TGTGCCAGCAGCGCACGCTCGGGACAGACCTACGAGCAGTACTTC. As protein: CASSARSGQTYEQYF. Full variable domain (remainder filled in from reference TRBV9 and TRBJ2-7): DSGVTQTPKHLITATGQRVTLRCSPRSGDLSVYWYQQSLDQGLQFLIQYYNGEERAKGNILERFSAQQFPDLHSELNLSSLELGDSALYFCASSARSGQTYEQYFGPGTRLTVT.

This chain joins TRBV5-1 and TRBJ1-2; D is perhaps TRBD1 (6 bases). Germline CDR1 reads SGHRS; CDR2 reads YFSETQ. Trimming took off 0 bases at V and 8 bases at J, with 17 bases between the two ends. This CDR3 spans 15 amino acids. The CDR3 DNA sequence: TGCGCCAGCAGCTTGGGGGAGGGGGGGTTCGGCGGCTACACCTTC. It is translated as CASSLGEGGFGGYTF.

The CDR3 bases are TGTGCCAGCAGTTCCTTGTTTCTCGGGGAGAGTGAAAAACTGTTTTTT. Translation gives CASSSLFLGESEKLFF. The chain has TRBV6-6 and TRBJ1-4; D is ambiguous. The germline gives CDR1 MNHNY, CDR2 SVGAGI (reference sequence). The CDR3 loop spans 16 amino acids. Trimming took off 4 bases at V and 7 bases at J, with 19 bases between the two ends.

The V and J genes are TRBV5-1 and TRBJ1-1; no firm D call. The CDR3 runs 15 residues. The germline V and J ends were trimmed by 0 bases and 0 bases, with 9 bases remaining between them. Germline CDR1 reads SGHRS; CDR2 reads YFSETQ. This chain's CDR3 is CASSLAGDVNTEAFF. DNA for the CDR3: TGCGCCAGCAGCTTGGCCGGGGATGTGAACACTGAAGCTTTCTTT.

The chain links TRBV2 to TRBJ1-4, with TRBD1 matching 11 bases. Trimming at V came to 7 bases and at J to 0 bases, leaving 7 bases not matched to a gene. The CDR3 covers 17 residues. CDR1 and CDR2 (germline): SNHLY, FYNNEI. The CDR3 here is CASTPGQGATTNEKLFF. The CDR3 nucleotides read TGTGCCAGCACGCCCGGACAGGGGGCTACAACTAATGAAAAACTGTTTTTT.

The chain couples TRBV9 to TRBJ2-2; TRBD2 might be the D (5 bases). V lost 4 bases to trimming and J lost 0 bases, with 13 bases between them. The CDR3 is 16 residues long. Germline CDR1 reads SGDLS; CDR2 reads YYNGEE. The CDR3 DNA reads TGTGCCAGCAGCCCCCGGGGTCAATCGAACACCGGGGAGCTGTTTTTT. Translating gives CASSPRGQSNTGELFF.

The CDR3 here is CASSDRKRGCYGYTF. In DNA, the CDR3 is TGCGCCAGCAGTGATCGCAAGCGCGGATGCTATGGCTACACCTTC. The J gene is TRBJ1-2, the V gene TRBV10-1; no reliable D call. V was cut by 3 bases and J by 4 bases, with 15 bases left in between. The CDR3 covers 15 residues. Per germline, CDR1 WNHNN and CDR2 SYGVQD (reference sequence).

The CDR3 nucleotides read TGTGCCAGCAGTCCACTACCTCACCAGCCCCAGCATTTT. As protein: CASSPLPHQPQHF. The rearrangement joins TRBV27 to TRBJ1-5; D gene ambiguous. The V gene lost 5 bases and the J gene lost 7 bases, with 12 bases spanning the gap. Germline assignment: CDR1 MNHEY and CDR2 SMNVEV (reference sequence). The CDR3 is 13 residues long.

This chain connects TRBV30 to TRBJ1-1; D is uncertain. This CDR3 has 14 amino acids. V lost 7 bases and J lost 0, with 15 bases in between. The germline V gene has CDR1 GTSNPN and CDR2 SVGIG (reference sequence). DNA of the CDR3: TGTGCCTTGCTAGGCCCCCTCATGAACACTGAAGCTTTCTTT. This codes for CALLGPLMNTEAFF.

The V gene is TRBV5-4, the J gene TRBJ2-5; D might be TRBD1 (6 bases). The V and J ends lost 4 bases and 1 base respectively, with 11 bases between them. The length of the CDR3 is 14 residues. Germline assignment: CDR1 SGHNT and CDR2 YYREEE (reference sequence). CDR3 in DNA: TGTGCCAGCAGCGGAACAGGGCCCCAAGAGACCCAGTACTTC. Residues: CASSGTGPQETQYF.

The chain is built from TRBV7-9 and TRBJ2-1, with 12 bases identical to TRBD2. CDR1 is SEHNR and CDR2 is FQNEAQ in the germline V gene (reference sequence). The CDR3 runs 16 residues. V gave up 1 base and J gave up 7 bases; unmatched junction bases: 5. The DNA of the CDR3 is TGTGCCAGCAGCTTAGATCGACTAGCGGGAGCGAATGAGCAGTTCTTC. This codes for CASSLDRLAGANEQFF.

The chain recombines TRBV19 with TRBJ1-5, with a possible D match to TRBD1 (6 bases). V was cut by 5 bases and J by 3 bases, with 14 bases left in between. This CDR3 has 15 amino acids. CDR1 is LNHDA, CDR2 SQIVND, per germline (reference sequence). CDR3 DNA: TGTGCCAGTAGTCCTAAACAGGGAGTCAATCAGCCCCAGCATTTT. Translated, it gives CASSPKQGVNQPQHF.

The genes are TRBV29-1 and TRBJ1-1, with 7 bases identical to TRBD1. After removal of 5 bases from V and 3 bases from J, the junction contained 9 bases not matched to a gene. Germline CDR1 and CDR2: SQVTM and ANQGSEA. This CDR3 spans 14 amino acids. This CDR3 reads CSVRPDRTDTEAFF. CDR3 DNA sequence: TGCAGCGTTCGACCGGACAGGACAGACACTGAAGCTTTCTTT.

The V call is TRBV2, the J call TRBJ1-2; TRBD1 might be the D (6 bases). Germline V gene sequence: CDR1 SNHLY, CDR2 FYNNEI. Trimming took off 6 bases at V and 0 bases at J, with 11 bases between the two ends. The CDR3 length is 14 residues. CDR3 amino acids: CASREQGSNYGYTF. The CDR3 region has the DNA TGTGCCAGCAGAGAACAGGGTTCTAACTATGGCTACACCTTC. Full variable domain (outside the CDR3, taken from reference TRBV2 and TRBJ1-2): EPEVTQTPSHQVTQMGQEVILRCVPISNHLYFYWYRQILGQKVEFLVSFYNNEISEKSEIFDDQFSVERPDGSNFTLKIRSTKLEDSAMYFCASREQGSNYGYTFGSGTRLTVV.

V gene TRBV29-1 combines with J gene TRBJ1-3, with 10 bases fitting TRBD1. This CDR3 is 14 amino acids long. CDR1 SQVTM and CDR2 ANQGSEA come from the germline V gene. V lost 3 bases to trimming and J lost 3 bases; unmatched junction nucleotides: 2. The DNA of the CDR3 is TGCAGCGTTGAGGACAGGGGGTTTGGAAACACCATATATTTT. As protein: CSVEDRGFGNTIYF.

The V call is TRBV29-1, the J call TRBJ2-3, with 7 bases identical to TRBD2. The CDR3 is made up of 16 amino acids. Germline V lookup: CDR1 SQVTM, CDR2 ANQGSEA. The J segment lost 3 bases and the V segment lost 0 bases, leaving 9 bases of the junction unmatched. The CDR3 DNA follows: TGCAGCGTTGAAGATCGGTGGGGAGCGGGGACAGATACGCAGTATTTT. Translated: CSVEDRWGAGTDTQYF.